The 22 T cell receptor beta chains in this list originate from one sample, sequenced in a study of CD8+ T cells in alopecia areata (dated by TCRdb to between 2017 and 2018). The sample's time point label, decoded: roughly 24 weeks on oral tofacitinib. What the treatment or condition label conveys for this sample: oral pan-JAK inhibitor, 5-10 mg twice daily. Library generation was performed with the immunoSEQ multiplex PCR assay. To provide template for TCR sequencing, every sample had RNA extracted and reverse transcribed into cDNA. TCRdb obtained this table from immuneACCESS and retained in-frame rearrangements with V and J assigned. These tables miss some clones; where compared with another copy, unresolved V genes account for less than half of the shortfall, and the remainder is unexplained. In this sample the table shows 150,000 to 200,000 clones, more than 50% of which occur a single time. The top ten clones comprise approximately 1% of the sample.

The source was CD4+ T cells sorted from blood, collected at week 24, from a patient treated with tofacitinib. The receptors derive from a human donor with alopecia areata.

This clone has a handful of counts. V gene TRBV5-4 combines with J gene TRBJ2-2; 12 bases line up with TRBD2. Germline assignment: CDR1 SGHNT and CDR2 YYREEE (reference sequence). Trimming removed 5 bases from V and 1 base from J; junction bases left unmatched: 6. This CDR3 contains 17 residues. In nucleotides, the CDR3 is TGTGCCAGCAGTTTAACGGGACTAGCGGGGAACACCGGGGAGCTGTTTTTT. Its translation: CASSLTGLAGNTGELFF.

The chain couples TRBV7-2 to TRBJ2-3; 10 nucleotides align to TRBD2. The CDR3 consists of 15 residues. V trimming: 2 bases; J trimming: 8 bases; junction bases outside the gene matches: 7. Looked up from germline, CDR1 is SGHTA and CDR2 is FQGNSA. Here the CDR3 reads CASSLQTLAGATQYF. Written as DNA, the CDR3 is TGTGCCAGCAGCTTACAAACTCTAGCGGGGGCTACGCAGTATTTT. Supplemented by reference TRBV7-2 and TRBJ2-3, the full variable domain reads GAGVSQSPSNKVTEKGKDVELRCDPISGHTALYWYRQSLGQGLEFLIYFQGNSAPDKSGLPSDRFSAERTGGSVSTLTIQRTQQEDSAVYLCASSLQTLAGATQYFGPGTRLTVL.

The chain carries TRBV5-6 and TRBJ2-7; the D gene could be TRBD1 or TRBD2 (5 bases each). Germline V gene data show CDR1 as SGHDT and CDR2 as YYEEEE. V lost 0 bases and J 0 bases, leaving 13 bases between the germline ends. The CDR3 is 16 residues long. This CDR3 is CASSLGAGASSYEQYF. In DNA, the CDR3 is TGTGCCAGCAGCTTGGGTGCCGGGGCTAGCTCCTACGAGCAGTACTTC. The full variable domain, rest sourced from reference TRBV5-6 and TRBJ2-7, is DAGVTQSPTHLIKTRGQQVTLRCSPKSGHDTVSWYQQALGQGPQFIFQYYEEEERQRGNFPDRFSGHQFPNYSSELNVNALLLGDSALYLCASSLGAGASSYEQYFGPGTRLTVT.

The chain joins TRBV5-6 to TRBJ2-6; D possibly corresponds to TRBD1 (5 bases). V was pared by 0 bases and J by 1 base, with 14 bases between. CDR1 and CDR2 (germline): SGHDT, YYEEEE. CDR3 length: 18 amino acids. Here the CDR3 reads CASSLVSGSPSGANVLTF. For the CDR3, the DNA is TGTGCCAGCAGCTTGGTGTCAGGGTCTCCTTCTGGGGCCAACGTCCTGACTTTC.

This clone was recorded once. The V call is TRBV6-1, the J call TRBJ2-2; TRBD2 agrees at 8 bases. Trimming removed 4 bases from V and 6 bases from J; junction bases left unmatched: 13. The CDR3 is 17 residues long. Germline CDR1 and CDR2: MNHNS and SASEGT. CDR3 bases: TGTGCCAGCAGTGTTTGGAAAGCGGGGGCCCGATCCGGGGAGCTGTTTTTT. Protein sequence: CASSVWKAGARSGELFF.

The gene calls are TRBV29-1 and TRBJ2-5; D gene uncertain. Trimming stripped 5 bases from V and 5 bases from J, with 18 bases between. This CDR3 region has 14 residues. The germline V gene encodes CDR1 SQVTM and CDR2 ANQGSEA. The CDR3 protein is CSVQGVISSETQYF. The CDR3 region has the DNA TGCAGCGTTCAAGGCGTAATATCGTCGGAGACCCAGTACTTC.

The chain carries TRBV29-1 and TRBJ1-2; 7 positions agree with TRBD1. With V trimmed by 4 bases and J by 2 bases, 7 bases remained unmatched. CDR1 is SQVTM, CDR2 ANQGSEA, per germline. The length of the CDR3 is 14 residues. CDR3 nucleotide sequence: TGCAGCGTTGCCCGGGGGACAGACAACTATGGCTACACCTTC. Amino acids: CSVARGTDNYGYTF.

J is TRBJ2-7 and V is TRBV11-2, with D maybe TRBD1 (5 bases). The CDR3 loop spans 13 amino acids. Germline lookup yields CDR1 SGHAT and CDR2 FQNNGV. Trimming pared 4 bases from V and 4 bases from J, leaving 11 bases between. The CDR3 is CASSYQTVYEQYF. CDR3 nucleotides: TGTGCCAGCAGCTACCAGACAGTTTACGAGCAGTACTTC.

This clone was detected a few times. The J gene is TRBJ2-7, the V gene TRBV14; TRBD1 agrees at 9 bases. Germline lookup yields CDR1 SGHDN and CDR2 FVKESK. CDR3 length equals 17 residues. V lost 4 bases and J lost 4; bases outside the gene matches: 14. CDR3 protein: CASSPLAGQGSLYEQYF. CDR3 nucleotide sequence: TGTGCCAGCAGCCCCCTGGCAGGACAGGGGAGTCTGTACGAGCAGTACTTC.

The V and J genes are TRBV5-6 and TRBJ2-1; D gene uncertain. The V end lost 0 bases, the J end lost 6 bases, and 7 bases lay between the germline ends. Germline lookup yields CDR1 SGHDT and CDR2 YYEEEE. CDR3 length: 13 amino acids. CDR3 residues: CASSLEASNEQFF. The CDR3 coding sequence is TGTGCCAGCAGCTTGGAGGCGAGCAATGAGCAGTTCTTC.

This clone was recorded a few times. The chain uses TRBV10-3 and TRBJ1-1; perhaps TRBD1 as D (5 bases). This CDR3 spans 13 amino acids. Trimming removed 5 bases at V and 1 base at J, with 8 bases between. CDR1 is ENHRY, CDR2 SYGVKD, per germline. CDR3 sequence: CAISTQGNTEAFF. In DNA form, the CDR3 reads TGTGCCATCAGTACTCAGGGGAACACTGAAGCTTTCTTT.

The rearrangement joins TRBV7-6 to TRBJ2-5; possibly TRBD2 for D (5 bases). Trimming stripped 3 bases from V and 1 base from J, with 6 bases between. The CDR3 is 13 residues long. Per germline, CDR1 SGHVS and CDR2 FNYEAQ. The CDR3 DNA follows: TGTGCCAGCAGCTTTCGGGGCCAAGAGACCCAGTACTTC. Translated, it gives CASSFRGQETQYF.

The chain couples TRBV7-2 to TRBJ1-5; a possible D gene is TRBD1 (5 bases). This CDR3 is 13 amino acids long. Deletions cut 4 bases from V and 14 bases from J, with 18 bases between. Looked up from germline, CDR1 is SGHTA and CDR2 is FQGNSA. CDR3 in DNA: TGTGCCAGCAGCTCCTGGTGGGGCGAGACTAAGCATTTT. This encodes CASSSWWGETKHF.

This clone was counted only a few times. The chain uses TRBV7-3 and TRBJ1-6; D unresolved. Trimming pared 0 bases from V and 4 bases from J, leaving 7 bases between. Germline V gene lookup returns CDR1 SGHTA and CDR2 FQGTGA. This CDR3 contains 15 residues. The CDR3 DNA reads as TGTGCCAGCAGCTTAACTGGGCAGTATAATTCACCCCTCCACTTT. Amino acids: CASSLTGQYNSPLHF.

V gene TRBV5-5 combines with J gene TRBJ2-7; the D is unclear. Per germline, CDR1 SGHKS and CDR2 YYEKEE (reference sequence). The CDR3 totals 13 residues. The V gene lost 0 bases and the J gene lost 2 bases, with 6 bases spanning the gap. The CDR3 protein is CASSLVGTYEQYF. The DNA for the CDR3 is TGTGCCAGCAGCTTGGTAGGGACCTACGAGCAGTACTTC.

V is TRBV29-1 and J is TRBJ1-2; no clear D. The V and J ends lost 2 bases and 8 bases respectively, with 15 bases between them. The CDR3 runs to 13 residues. Germline V CDR1 and CDR2: SQVTM, ANQGSEA. The CDR3 is CSVELFRETGYTF. CDR3 DNA: TGCAGCGTTGAATTGTTTCGTGAAACGGGCTACACCTTC.

The V call is TRBV30, the J call TRBJ2-1; D uncertain. This CDR3 spans 15 amino acids. Germline lookup yields CDR1 GTSNPN and CDR2 SVGIG (reference sequence). Trimming took off 8 bases at V and 4 bases at J, with 21 bases between the two ends. CDR3 in amino acids: CAASLDSNGYNEQFF. The CDR3 coding sequence is TGTGCCGCATCCCTGGATAGTAACGGGTACAATGAGCAGTTCTTC. Variable domain in full (rest from reference TRBV30 and TRBJ2-1): SQTIHQWPATLVQPVGSPLSLECTVEGTSNPNLYWYRQAAGRGLQLLFYSVGIGQISSEVPQNLSASRPQDRQFILSSKKLLLSDSGFYLCAASLDSNGYNEQFFGPGTRLTVL.

The J gene is TRBJ2-5, the V gene TRBV5-1; 7 bases agree with TRBD2. Germline CDR1 is SGHRS and CDR2 is YFSETQ. Trimming cost V 4 bases and J 2 bases; bases outside gene matches: 2. The CDR3 totals 13 residues. The CDR3 coding sequence is TGCGCCAGCAGCCGGGGACTACAAGAGACCCAGTACTTC. It translates to CASSRGLQETQYF.

The rearrangement uses TRBV2 and TRBJ1-1, with 8 nucleotides matching TRBD1. From germline, CDR1 is SNHLY and CDR2 FYNNEI. Unmatched junction bases numbered 3, after V lost 6 bases and J lost 3 bases. The CDR3 contains 13 residues. CDR3: CASSGQGYTEAFF. CDR3 DNA sequence: TGTGCCAGCAGCGGACAGGGATACACTGAAGCTTTCTTT.

This chain links TRBV25-1 with TRBJ2-7; tentative D call: TRBD1 (6 bases). The CDR3 is 13 amino acids. Looked up from germline, CDR1 is MGHDK and CDR2 is SYGVNS. The germline V and J ends were trimmed by 4 bases and 0 bases, with 7 bases remaining between them. As DNA, the CDR3 is TGTGCCAGCAGTGGGGACACCTCCTACGAGCAGTACTTC. This sequence encodes CASSGDTSYEQYF.

This clone has only a few counts. This chain links TRBV29-1 with TRBJ1-2, with 7 bases fitting TRBD1. Trimming at V came to 4 bases and at J to 1 base, leaving 3 bases not matched to a gene. CDR3 length: 13 residues. Germline V gives CDR1 SQVTM, CDR2 ANQGSEA. The CDR3 loop is CSVGDSLNYGYTF. The CDR3 nucleotides read TGCAGCGTTGGGGACAGCCTTAACTATGGCTACACCTTC.

The chain employs TRBV7-2 and TRBJ2-3; the D gene is possibly TRBD1 (5 bases). CDR3 length equals 17 residues. The V end was cut by 2 bases, the J end by 0 bases, with 15 bases between. The V gene's germline CDR1 is SGHTA and CDR2 FQGNSA. The CDR3 DNA is TGTGCCAGCAGCTTAACCCCGATAGGGGCTAGCACAGATACGCAGTATTTT. Residues: CASSLTPIGASTDTQYF.